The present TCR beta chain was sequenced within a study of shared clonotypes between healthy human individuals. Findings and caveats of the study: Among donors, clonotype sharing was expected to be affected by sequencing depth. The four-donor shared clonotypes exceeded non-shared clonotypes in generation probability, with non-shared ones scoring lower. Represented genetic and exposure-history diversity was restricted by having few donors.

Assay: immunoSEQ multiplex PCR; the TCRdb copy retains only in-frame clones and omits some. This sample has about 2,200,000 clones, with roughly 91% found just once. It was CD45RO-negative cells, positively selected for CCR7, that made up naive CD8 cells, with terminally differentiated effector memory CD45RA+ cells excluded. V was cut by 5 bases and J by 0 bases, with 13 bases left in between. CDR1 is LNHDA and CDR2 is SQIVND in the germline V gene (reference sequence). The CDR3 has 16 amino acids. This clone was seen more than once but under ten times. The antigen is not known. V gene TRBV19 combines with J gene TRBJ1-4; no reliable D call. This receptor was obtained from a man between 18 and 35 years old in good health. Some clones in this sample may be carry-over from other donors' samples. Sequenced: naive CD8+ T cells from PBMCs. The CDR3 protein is CASSLRAAATNEKLFF. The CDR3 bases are TGTGCCAGTAGTCTCCGGGCCGCAGCAACTAATGAAAAACTGTTTTTT. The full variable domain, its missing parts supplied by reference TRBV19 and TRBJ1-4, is DGGITQSPKYLFRKEGQNVTLSCEQNLNHDAMYWYRQDPGQGLRLIYYSQIVNDFQKGDIAEGYSVSREKKESFPLTVTSAQKNPTAFYLCASSLRAAATNEKLFFGSGTQLSVL.